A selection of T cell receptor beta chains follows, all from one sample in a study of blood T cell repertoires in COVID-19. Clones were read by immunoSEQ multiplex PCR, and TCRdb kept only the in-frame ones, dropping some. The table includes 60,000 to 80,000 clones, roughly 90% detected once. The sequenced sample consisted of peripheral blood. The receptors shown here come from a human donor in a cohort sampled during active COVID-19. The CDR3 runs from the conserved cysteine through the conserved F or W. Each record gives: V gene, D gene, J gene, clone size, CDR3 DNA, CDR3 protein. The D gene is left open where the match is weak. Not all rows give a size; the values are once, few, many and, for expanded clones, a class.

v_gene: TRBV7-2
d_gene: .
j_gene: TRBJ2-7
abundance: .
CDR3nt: TGTGCCAGCAGCCTCGAAGAACTCCAACCGGGTGCCCCCTCCTACGAGCAGTACTTC
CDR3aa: CASSLEELQPGAPSYEQYF

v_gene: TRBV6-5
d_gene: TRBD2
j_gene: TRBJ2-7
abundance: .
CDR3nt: TGTGCCAGCAGCCTAGCGGGCCCCTACGAGCAGTACTTC
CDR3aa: CASSLAGPYEQYF

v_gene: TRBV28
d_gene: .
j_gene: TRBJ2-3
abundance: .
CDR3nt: TGTGCCAGCCGCGACGGGCTAGCGTTAAGCACAGATACGCAGTATTTT
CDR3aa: CASRDGLALSTDTQYF

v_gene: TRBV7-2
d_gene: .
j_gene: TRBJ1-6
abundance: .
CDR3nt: TGTGCCAGCAGCTTAGTTAGCCGAAATTCACCCCTCCACTTT
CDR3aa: CASSLVSRNSPLHF

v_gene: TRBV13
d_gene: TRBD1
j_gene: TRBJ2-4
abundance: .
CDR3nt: TGTGCCAGCAGCGGAACAGGGGTAGGCAAAAACATTCAGTACTTC
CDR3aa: CASSGTGVGKNIQYF

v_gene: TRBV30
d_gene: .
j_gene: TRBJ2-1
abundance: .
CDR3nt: TGTGCCACTACGGGAAGGAGGGATGAGCAGTTCTTC
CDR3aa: CATTGRRDEQFF

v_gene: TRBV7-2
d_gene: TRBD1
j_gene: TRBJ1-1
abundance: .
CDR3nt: TGTGCCAGCAGCACGGACAGGGGGCGGACTGAAGCTTTCTTT
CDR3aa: CASSTDRGRTEAFF

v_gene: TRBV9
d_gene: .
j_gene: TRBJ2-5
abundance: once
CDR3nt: TGTGCCAGCAGCGTAAATCGAGAGACCCAGTACTTC
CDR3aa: CASSVNRETQYF

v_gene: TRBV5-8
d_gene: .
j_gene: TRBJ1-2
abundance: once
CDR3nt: TGTGCCAGCACCGAACGGGATAGGGTTAGTTATGGCTACACCTTC
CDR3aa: CASTERDRVSYGYTF

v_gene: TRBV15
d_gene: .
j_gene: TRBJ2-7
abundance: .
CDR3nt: TGTGCCACCAGCAGAGACAGTACCTACGAGCAGTACTTC
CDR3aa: CATSRDSTYEQYF

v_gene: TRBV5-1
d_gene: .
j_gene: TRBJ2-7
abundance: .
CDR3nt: TGCGCCAGCAGCTTACCTGGGGGCTTTTCTGGCGAGCAGTACTTC
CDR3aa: CASSLPGGFSGEQYF

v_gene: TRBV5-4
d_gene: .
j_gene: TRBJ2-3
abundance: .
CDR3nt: TGTGCCAGCAGCAAGGCTAAGACTGGCACAGATACGCAGTATTTT
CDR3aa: CASSKAKTGTDTQYF

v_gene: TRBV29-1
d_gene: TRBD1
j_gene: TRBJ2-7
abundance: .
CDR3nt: TGCAGCATCCGGGACAGGCAGACCTACGAGCAGTACTTC
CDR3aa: CSIRDRQTYEQYF

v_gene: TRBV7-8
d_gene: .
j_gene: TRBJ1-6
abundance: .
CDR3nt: TGTGCCAGTACTCCGGGACAAGGGAATTCACCCCTCCACTTT
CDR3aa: CASTPGQGNSPLHF

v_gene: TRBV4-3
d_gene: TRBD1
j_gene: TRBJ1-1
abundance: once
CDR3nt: TGCGCCAGCAGCCAAGATAGGGACAGAGAGATGAACACTGAAGCTTTCTTT
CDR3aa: CASSQDRDREMNTEAFF

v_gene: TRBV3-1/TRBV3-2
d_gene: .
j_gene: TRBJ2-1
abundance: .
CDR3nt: TGTGCCAGCAGCCAATTCGAGTTTGAGCAGTTCTTC
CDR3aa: CASSQFEFEQFF

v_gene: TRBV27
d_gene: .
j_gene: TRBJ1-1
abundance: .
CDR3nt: TGTGCCAGCAGGGTGACAGGGAACACTGAAGCTTTCTTT
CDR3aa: CASRVTGNTEAFF

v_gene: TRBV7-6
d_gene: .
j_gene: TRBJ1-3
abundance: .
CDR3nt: TGTGCCAGCAGCCCGAGCCCGAGCTCTGGAAACACCATATATTTT
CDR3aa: CASSPSPSSGNTIYF

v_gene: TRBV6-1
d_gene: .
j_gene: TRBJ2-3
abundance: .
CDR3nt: TGTGCCAGCAGTGAAGCCTCGGAGGAGTATTTT
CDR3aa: CASSEASEEYF

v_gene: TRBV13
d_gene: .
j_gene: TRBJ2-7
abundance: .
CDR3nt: TGTGCCAGCAGCACATTCCTAGCAGGCGAGCAGTACTTC
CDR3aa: CASSTFLAGEQYF

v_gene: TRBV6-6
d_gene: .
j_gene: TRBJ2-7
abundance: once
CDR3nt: TGTGCCAGCACGGGACTGCTGACCTACGAGCAGTACTTC
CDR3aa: CASTGLLTYEQYF

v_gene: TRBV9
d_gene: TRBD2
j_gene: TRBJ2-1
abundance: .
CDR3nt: TGTGCCAGCAGCGTAAGCGGGATCCCCAGCAATGAGCAGTTCTTC
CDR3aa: CASSVSGIPSNEQFF

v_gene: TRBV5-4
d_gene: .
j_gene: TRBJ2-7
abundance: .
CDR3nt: TGTGCCAGCAGCTTGGGCGCAGGGACCTACGAGCAGTACTTC
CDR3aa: CASSLGAGTYEQYF

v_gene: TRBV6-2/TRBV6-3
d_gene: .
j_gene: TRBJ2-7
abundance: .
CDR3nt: TGTGCCAGCAGTCATCAGTCCTACGAGCAGTACTTC
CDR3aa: CASSHQSYEQYF

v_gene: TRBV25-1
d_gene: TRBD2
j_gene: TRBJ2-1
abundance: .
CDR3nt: TGTGCCAGCACCGGGACTAGCTCCTACAATGAGCAGTTCTTC
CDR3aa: CASTGTSSYNEQFF

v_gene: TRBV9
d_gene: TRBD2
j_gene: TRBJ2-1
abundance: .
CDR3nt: TGTGCCAGCAGCTACGGGGGGGTCAATGAGCAGTTCTTC
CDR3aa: CASSYGGVNEQFF

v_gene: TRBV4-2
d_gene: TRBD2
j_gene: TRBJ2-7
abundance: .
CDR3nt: TGTGCCAGCAGCCTAGCGGGGACTCCCCTGGAGCAGTACTTC
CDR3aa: CASSLAGTPLEQYF

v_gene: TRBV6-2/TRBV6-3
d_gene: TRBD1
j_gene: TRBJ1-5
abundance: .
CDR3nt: TGTGCCAGCACCCCCGACAGGGCAGGGAATCAGCCCCAGCATTTT
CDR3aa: CASTPDRAGNQPQHF

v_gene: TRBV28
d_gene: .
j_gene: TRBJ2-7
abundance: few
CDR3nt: TGTGCCAGCAGATCTGGAATTCCCAGAGGGGGCTCCTACGAGCAGTACTTC
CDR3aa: CASRSGIPRGGSYEQYF

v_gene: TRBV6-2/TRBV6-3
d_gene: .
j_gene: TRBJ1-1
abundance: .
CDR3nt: TGTGCCAGCAGTTACGGCAGGGGGAACACTGAAGCTTTCTTT
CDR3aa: CASSYGRGNTEAFF

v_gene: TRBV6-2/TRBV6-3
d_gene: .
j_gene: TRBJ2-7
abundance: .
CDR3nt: TGTGCCAGCAGTTATGCGACTTTGACCGAGCAGTACTTC
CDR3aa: CASSYATLTEQYF

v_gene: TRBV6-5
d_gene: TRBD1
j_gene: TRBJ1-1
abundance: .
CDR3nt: TGTGCCAGCAGTTACATTCCAGGGGGGTTTAACACTGAAGCTTTCTTT
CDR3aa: CASSYIPGGFNTEAFF

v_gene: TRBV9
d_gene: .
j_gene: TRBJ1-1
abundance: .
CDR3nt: TGTGCCAGCAGCCCCCATCGTAGGAACACTGAAGCTTTCTTT
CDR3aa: CASSPHRRNTEAFF

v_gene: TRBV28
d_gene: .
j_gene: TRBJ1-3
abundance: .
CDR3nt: TGTGCCAGCAGTTTAGCAGGGACTGGAAACACCATATATTTT
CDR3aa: CASSLAGTGNTIYF

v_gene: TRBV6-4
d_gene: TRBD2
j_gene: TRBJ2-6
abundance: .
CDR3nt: TGTGCCAGCAGTGACAGCGGGGGGTCGAGCTCTGGGGCCAACGTCCTGACTTTC
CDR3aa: CASSDSGGSSSGANVLTF

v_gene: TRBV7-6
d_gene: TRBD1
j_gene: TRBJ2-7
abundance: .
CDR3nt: TGTGCCAGCAGCTCCCGACAGGGGCTTTTCCACGAGCAGTACTTC
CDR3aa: CASSSRQGLFHEQYF

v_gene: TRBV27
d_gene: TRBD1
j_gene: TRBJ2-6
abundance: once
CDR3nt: TGTGCCAGCAGTTTATCCGGGACAGGGGGGGACTCTGGGGCCAACGTCCTGACTTTC
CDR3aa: CASSLSGTGGDSGANVLTF

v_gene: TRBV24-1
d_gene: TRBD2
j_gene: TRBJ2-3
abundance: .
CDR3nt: TGTGCCACCAGTGATTTGCAAGCGGGAGTCAGCACAGATACGCAGTATTTT
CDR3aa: CATSDLQAGVSTDTQYF

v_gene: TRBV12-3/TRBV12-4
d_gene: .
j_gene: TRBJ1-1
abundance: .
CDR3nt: TGTGCCAGCAGTTTCCTGGGGCGGACTGAAGCTTTCTTT
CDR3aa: CASSFLGRTEAFF

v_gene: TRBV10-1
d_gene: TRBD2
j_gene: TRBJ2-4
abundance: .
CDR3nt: TGCGCCGGAGAAAGACTAGCGGGAAATGGTATGGCCAAAAACATTCAGTACTTC
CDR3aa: CAGERLAGNGMAKNIQYF

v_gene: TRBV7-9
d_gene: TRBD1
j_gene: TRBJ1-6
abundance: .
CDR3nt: TGTGCCAGCAGCCCCTTTTCGGACAGGGCAGGTTCACCCCTCCACTTT
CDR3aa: CASSPFSDRAGSPLHF

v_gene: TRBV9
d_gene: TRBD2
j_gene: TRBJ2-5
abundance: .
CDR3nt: TGTGCCAGCAGCGTAGCGGGGGGGACTCAAGAGACCCAGTACTTC
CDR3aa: CASSVAGGTQETQYF

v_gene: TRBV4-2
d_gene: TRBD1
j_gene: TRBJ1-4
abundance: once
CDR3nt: TGTGCCAGCAGCCAAAAGCCGGACAGGGGAGATGAAAAACTGTTTTTT
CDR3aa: CASSQKPDRGDEKLFF

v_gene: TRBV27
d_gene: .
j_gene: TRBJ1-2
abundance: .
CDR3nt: TGTGCCAGCAGTGGTGGGAGGGATGGCTACACCTTC
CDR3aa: CASSGGRDGYTF

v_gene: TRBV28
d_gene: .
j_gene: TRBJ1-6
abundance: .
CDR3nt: TGTGCCAGCAGTTTCCTGACAGCTAATTCACCCCTCCACTTT
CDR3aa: CASSFLTANSPLHF

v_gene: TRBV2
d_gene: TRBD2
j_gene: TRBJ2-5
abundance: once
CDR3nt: TGTGCCAGCAGTGACCTAGCGGGAGGGCTACTATGGGTGACCCAGTACTTC
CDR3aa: CASSDLAGGLLWVTQYF

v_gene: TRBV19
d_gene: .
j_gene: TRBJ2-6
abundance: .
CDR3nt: TGTGCCAGCCTACGCCGGGACATTTCGAGCTCTGGGGCCAACGTCCTGACTTTC
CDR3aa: CASLRRDISSSGANVLTF

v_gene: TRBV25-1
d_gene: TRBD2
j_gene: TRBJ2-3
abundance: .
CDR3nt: TGTGCCAGCAGTGCGCGACTAGCGGGAGATAGGCAGTATTTT
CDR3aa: CASSARLAGDRQYF

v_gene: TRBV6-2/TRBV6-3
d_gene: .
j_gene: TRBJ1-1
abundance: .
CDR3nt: TGTGCCAGCAGTTACTACCTCCAGGGTACGAACACTGAAGCTTTCTTT
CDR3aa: CASSYYLQGTNTEAFF

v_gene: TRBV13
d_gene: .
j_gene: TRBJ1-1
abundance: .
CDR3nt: TGTGCCAGCAGCCGGCCCACGGGGAACACTGAAGCTTTCTTT
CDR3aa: CASSRPTGNTEAFF

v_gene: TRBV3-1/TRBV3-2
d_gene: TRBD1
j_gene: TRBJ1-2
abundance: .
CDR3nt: TGTGCCAGCAGCCCATGGACAGGCATCCAAGAGGGCTACACCTTC
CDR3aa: CASSPWTGIQEGYTF

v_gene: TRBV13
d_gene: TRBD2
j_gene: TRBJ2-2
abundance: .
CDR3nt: TGTGCCAGCAGACTAGCGGGGGGCACCGGGGAGCTGTTTTTT
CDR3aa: CASRLAGGTGELFF

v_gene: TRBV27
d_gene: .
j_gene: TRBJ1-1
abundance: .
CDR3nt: TGTGCCAGCAGTCCGGACAGAGTAAACACTGAAGCTTTCTTT
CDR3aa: CASSPDRVNTEAFF

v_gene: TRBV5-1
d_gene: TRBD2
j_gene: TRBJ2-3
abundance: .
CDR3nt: TGCGCCAGCAGCTTGGGACCTAGCGGGGGCCCCACAGATACGCAGTATTTT
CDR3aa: CASSLGPSGGPTDTQYF

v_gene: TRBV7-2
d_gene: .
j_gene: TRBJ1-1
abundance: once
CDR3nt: TGTGCCAGCAGCTTATCGGGGAATAAGGCAATGAACACTGAAGCTTTCTTT
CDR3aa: CASSLSGNKAMNTEAFF